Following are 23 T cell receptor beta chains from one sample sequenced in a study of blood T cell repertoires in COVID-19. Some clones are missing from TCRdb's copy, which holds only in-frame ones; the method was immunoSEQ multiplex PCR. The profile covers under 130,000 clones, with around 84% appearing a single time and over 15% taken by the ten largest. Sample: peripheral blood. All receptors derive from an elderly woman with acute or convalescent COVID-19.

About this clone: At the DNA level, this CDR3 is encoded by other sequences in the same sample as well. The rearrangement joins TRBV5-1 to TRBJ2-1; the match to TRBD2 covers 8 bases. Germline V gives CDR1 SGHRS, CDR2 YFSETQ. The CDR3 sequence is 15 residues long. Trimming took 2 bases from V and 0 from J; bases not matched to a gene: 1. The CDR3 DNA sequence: TGCGCCAGCAGCTTAACTAGCGGCTCCTACAATGAGCAGTTCTTC. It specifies CASSLTSGSYNEQFF.

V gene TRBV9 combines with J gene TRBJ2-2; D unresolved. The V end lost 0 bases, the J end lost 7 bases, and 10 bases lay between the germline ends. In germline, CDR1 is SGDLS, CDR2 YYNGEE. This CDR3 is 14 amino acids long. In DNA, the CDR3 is TGTGCCAGCAGCGTAGCGGCTAGAATCGGGGAGCTGTTTTTT. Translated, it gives CASSVAARIGELFF.

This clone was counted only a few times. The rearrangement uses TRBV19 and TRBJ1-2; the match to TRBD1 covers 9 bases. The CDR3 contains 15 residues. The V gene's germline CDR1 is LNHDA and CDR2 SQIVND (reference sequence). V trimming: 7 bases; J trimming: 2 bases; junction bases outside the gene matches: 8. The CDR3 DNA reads TGTGCCAGTACCCCTCCCGGGACAGGGAACTATGGCTACACCTTC. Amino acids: CASTPPGTGNYGYTF.

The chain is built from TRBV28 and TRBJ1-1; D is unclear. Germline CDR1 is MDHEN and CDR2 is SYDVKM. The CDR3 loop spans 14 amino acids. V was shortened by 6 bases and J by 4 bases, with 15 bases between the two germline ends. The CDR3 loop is CASSLGGLATEAFF. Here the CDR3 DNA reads TGTGCCAGCAGCCTGGGAGGGTTGGCCACTGAAGCTTTCTTT. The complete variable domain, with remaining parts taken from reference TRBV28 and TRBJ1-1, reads DVKVTQSSRYLVKRTGEKVFLECVQDMDHENMFWYRQDPGLGLRLIYFSYDVKMKEKGDIPEGYSVSREKKERFSLILESASTNQTSMYLCASSLGGLATEAFFGQGTRLTVV.

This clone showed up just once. Written as DNA, the CDR3 is TGTGCCAGCAGCTTAGGGGACATGGGAACTTTCTTT. Translating gives CASSLGDMGTFF. The chain joins TRBV11-3 to TRBJ1-1, with D perhaps TRBD1 (6 bases). The germline V gene has CDR1 SGHNT and CDR2 YENEEA. V was clipped by 1 base and J by 12 bases, with 12 bases between them. CDR3 length equals 12 residues.

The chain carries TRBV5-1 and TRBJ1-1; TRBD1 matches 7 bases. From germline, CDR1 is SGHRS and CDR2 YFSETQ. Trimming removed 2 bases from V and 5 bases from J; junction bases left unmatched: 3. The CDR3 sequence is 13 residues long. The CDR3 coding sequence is TGCGCCAGCAGCTTTACAGGGGAGACTGAAGCTTTCTTT. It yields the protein CASSFTGETEAFF.

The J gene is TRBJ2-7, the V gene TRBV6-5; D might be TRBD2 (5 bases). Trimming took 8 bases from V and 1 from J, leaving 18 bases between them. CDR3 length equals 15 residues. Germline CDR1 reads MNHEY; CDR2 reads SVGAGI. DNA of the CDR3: TGTGCCAGCGCGTTTCCCCCGCGGGTTTCCTACGAGCAGTACGTC. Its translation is CASAFPPRVSYEQYV.

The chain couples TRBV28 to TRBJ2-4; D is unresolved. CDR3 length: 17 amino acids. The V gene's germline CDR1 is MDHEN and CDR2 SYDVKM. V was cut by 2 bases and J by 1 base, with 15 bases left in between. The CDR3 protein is CASSLKSGRSAKNIQYF. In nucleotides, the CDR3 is TGTGCCAGCAGTTTAAAAAGTGGCAGGTCGGCCAAAAACATTCAGTACTTC.

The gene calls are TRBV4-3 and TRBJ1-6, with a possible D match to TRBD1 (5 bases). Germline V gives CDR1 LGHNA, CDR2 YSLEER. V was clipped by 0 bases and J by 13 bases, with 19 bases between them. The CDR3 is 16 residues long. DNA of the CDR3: TGCGCCAGCAGCCAAGACGCGGAGGGGCTTCATGGTCCCCTCCACTTT. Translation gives CASSQDAEGLHGPLHF.

DNA of the CDR3: TGTGCCAGCAGTGCTCCCGGGGGGATGAGTATTCGGGAGCAGTACTTC. This translates into CASSAPGGMSIREQYF. The rearrangement links TRBV2 to TRBJ2-7; 7 bases map to TRBD2. CDR1 and CDR2 (germline): SNHLY, FYNNEI. There are 16 residues in the CDR3. V was clipped by 4 bases and J by 7 bases; unmatched bases: 16.

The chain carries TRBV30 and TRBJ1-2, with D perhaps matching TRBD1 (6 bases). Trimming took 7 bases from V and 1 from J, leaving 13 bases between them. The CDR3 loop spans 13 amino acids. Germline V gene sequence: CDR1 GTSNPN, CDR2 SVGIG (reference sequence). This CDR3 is CASGTDSNYGYTF. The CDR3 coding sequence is TGTGCCTCCGGAACGGACAGTAACTATGGCTACACCTTC.

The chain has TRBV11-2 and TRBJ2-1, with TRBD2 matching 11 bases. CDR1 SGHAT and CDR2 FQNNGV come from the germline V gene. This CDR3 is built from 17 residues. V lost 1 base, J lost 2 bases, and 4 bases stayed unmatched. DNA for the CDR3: TGTGCCAGCAGCTTAGCCTTACTAGCGGGAGCCTACAATGAGCAGTTCTTC. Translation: CASSLALLAGAYNEQFF.

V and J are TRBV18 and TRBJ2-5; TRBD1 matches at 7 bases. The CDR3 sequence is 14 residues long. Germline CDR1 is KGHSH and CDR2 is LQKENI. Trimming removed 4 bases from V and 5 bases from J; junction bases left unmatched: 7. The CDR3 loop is CASSQETGLETQYF. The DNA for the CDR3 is TGTGCCAGCTCACAAGAGACAGGGCTGGAGACCCAGTACTTC. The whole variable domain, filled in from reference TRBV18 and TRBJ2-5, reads NAGVMQNPRHLVRRRGQEARLRCSPMKGHSHVYWYRQLPEEGLKFMVYLQKENIIDESGMPKERFSAEFPKEGPSILRIQQVVRGDSAAYFCASSQETGLETQYFGPGTRLLVL.

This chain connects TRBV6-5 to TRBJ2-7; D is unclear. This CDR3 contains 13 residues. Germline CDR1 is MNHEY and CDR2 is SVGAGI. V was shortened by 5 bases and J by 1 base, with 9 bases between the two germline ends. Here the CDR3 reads CASSTQPSYEQYF. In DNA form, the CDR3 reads TGTGCCAGCAGTACACAGCCGTCCTACGAGCAGTACTTC.

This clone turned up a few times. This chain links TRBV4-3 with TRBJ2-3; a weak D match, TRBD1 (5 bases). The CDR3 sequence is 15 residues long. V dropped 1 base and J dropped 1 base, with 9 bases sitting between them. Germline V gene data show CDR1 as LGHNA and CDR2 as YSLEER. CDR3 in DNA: TGCGCCAGCAGCCAAGCCTTAGGGGGCACAGATACGCAGTATTTT. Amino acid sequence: CASSQALGGTDTQYF.

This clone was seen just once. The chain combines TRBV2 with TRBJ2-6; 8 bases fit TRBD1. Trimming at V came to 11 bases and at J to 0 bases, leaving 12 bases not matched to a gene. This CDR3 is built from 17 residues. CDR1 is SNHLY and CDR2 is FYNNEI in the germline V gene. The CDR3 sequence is CAGRPGTGVSGANVLTF. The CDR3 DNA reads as TGTGCCGGCCGTCCGGGGACAGGAGTCTCTGGGGCCAACGTCCTGACTTTC.

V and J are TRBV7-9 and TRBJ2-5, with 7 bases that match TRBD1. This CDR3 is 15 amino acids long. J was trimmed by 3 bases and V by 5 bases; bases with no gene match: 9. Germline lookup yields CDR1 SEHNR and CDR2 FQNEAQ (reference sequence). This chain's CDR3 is CASSLIGTVEETQYF. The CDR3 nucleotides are TGTGCCAGCAGCCTTATAGGGACAGTAGAAGAGACCCAGTACTTC.

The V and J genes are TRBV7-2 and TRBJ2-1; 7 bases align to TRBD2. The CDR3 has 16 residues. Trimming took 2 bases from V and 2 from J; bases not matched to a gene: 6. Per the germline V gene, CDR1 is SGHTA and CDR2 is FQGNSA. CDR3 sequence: CASSLRGGLAYNEQFF. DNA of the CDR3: TGTGCCAGCAGCTTAAGGGGAGGACTAGCCTACAATGAGCAGTTCTTC. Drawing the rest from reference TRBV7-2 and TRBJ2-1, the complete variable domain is GAGVSQSPSNKVTEKGKDVELRCDPISGHTALYWYRQSLGQGLEFLIYFQGNSAPDKSGLPSDRFSAERTGGSVSTLTIQRTQQEDSAVYLCASSLRGGLAYNEQFFGPGTRLTVL.

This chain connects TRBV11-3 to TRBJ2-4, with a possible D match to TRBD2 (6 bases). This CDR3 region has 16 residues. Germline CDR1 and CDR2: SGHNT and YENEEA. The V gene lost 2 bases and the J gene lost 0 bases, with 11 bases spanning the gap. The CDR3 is CASSLRSGEAKNIQYF. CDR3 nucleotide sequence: TGTGCCAGCAGCTTAAGGTCGGGAGAAGCCAAAAACATTCAGTACTTC.

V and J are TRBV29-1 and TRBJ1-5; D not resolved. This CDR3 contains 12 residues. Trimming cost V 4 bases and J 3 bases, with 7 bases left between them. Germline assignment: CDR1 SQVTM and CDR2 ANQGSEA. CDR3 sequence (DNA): TGCAGCGTTGCAGAGGCCAATCAGCCCCAGCATTTT. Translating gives CSVAEANQPQHF.

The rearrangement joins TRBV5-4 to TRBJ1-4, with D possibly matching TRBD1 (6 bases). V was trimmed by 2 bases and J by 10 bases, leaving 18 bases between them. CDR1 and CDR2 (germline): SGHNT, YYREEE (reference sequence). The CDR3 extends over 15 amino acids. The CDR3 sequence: CASSFDSQGPGKLFF. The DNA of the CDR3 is TGTGCCAGCAGCTTCGATTCCCAGGGGCCCGGAAAACTGTTTTTT.

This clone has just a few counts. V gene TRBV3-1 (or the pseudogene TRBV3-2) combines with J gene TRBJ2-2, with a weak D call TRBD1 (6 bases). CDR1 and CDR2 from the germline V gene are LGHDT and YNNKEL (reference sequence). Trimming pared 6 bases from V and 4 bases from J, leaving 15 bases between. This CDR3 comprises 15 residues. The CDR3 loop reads CASSPWTELTGELFF. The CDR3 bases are TGTGCCAGCAGTCCGTGGACAGAACTCACCGGGGAGCTGTTTTTT.

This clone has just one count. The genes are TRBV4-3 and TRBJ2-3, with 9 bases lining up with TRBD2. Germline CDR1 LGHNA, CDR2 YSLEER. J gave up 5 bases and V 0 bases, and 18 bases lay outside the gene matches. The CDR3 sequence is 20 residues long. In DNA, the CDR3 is TGCGCCAGCAGCCAAGATCTTGGGGTAGCGGGAGTCTTGGAGAGAGATACGCAGTATTTT. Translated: CASSQDLGVAGVLERDTQYF.